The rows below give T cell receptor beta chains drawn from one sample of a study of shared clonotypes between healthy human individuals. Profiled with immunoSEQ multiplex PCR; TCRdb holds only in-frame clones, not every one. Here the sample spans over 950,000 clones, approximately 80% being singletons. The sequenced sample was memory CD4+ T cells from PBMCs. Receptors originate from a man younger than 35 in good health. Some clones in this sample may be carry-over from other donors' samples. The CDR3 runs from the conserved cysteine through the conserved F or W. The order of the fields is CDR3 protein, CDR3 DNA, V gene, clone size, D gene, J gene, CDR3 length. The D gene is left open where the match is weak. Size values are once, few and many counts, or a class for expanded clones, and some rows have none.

CASQRDGGGEQYF | TGTGCCAGCCAACGCGACGGGGGCGGCGAGCAGTACTTC | TRBV27 | few | - | TRBJ2-7 | 13
CASSQEQGPYYGYTF | TGCGCCAGCAGCCAAGAACAGGGCCCCTACTATGGCTACACCTTC | TRBV4-1 | - | - | TRBJ1-2 | 15
CASSPFGGTGTEAFF | TGTGCCAGTAGTCCCTTCGGGGGGACGGGCACTGAAGCTTTCTTT | TRBV19 | - | - | TRBJ1-1 | 15
CASSSLTTNEKLFF | TGTGCCAGCTCAAGTTTGACGACTAATGAAAAACTGTTTTTT | TRBV18 | - | - | TRBJ1-4 | 14
CAISGRASGSGETQYF | TGTGCCATCAGTGGGAGGGCTAGCGGGAGTGGAGAGACCCAGTACTTC | TRBV10-3 | - | TRBD2 | TRBJ2-5 | 16
CASSLDVSSTDTQYF | TGTGCCAGCAGCTTGGACGTCTCTAGCACAGATACGCAGTATTTT | TRBV5-4 | many | - | TRBJ2-3 | 15
CAIREGQSSNQPQHF | TGTGCCATCAGGGAAGGACAGTCCAGCAATCAGCCCCAGCATTTT | TRBV10-3 | - | - | TRBJ1-5 | 15
CASSPTEASGTQYF | TGTGCCAGCAGCCCCACCGAGGCCTCGGGGACCCAGTACTTC | TRBV6-1 | - | - | TRBJ2-5 | 14
CASSLVGSREGYEQYF | TGCGCCAGCAGCTTGGTTGGATCTCGGGAGGGCTACGAGCAGTACTTC | TRBV5-1 | - | TRBD2 | TRBJ2-7 | 16
CASRSGLAGGTDTQYF | TGTGCCAGCAGGTCGGGACTAGCTGGCGGCACAGATACGCAGTATTTT | TRBV28 | - | TRBD2 | TRBJ2-3 | 16
CASSDRAANYGYTF | TGTGCCAGCTCAGACAGGGCGGCTAACTATGGCTACACCTTC | TRBV18 | - | TRBD1 | TRBJ1-2 | 14
CASSLGGGYPMELFF | TGTGCCAGCAGCTTAGGAGGGGGGTATCCTATGGAGCTGTTTTTT | TRBV7-3 | - | - | TRBJ2-2 | 15
CASTGQGLIGYTF | TGTGCCAGTACGGGACAGGGCCTAATTGGCTACACCTTC | TRBV5-5 | - | TRBD1 | TRBJ1-2 | 13
CASRPGTGTGENGYTF | TGCGCCAGCAGACCCGGGACAGGGACCGGGGAGAATGGCTACACCTTC | TRBV5-1 | - | TRBD1 | TRBJ1-2 | 16
CASRLRGTDTQYF | TGTGCCAGCAGGCTTCGGGGCACAGATACGCAGTATTTT | TRBV28 | - | - | TRBJ2-3 | 13
CASSGDTYEQYF | TGTGCCAGCAGCGGGGACACCTACGAGCAGTACTTC | TRBV2 | - | - | TRBJ2-7 | 12
CASSQTGENNEKLFF | TGCGCCAGCAGCCAAACAGGAGAAAATAATGAAAAACTGTTTTTT | TRBV4-1 | many | - | TRBJ1-4 | 15
CASSLGLHPGETQYF | TGTGCCAGCAGCTTAGGCCTGCACCCTGGAGAGACCCAGTACTTC | TRBV7-8 | - | - | TRBJ2-5 | 15
CASSTWDRGPKTQYF | TGTGCCAGCTCAACATGGGACAGGGGGCCTAAGACCCAGTACTTC | TRBV18 | - | TRBD1 | TRBJ2-5 | 15
CALQLDTQYF | TGTGCCCTGCAGTTGGATACGCAGTATTTT | TRBV30 | - | - | TRBJ2-3 | 10
CASKPRDTQYF | TGTGCCAGCAAACCGCGAGATACGCAGTATTTT | TRBV2 | - | - | TRBJ2-3 | 11
CASSLDRGSGNTIYF | TGTGCCAGCAGCTTGGACAGGGGCTCTGGAAACACCATATATTTT | TRBV5-4 | - | TRBD1 | TRBJ1-3 | 15
CATRSMDTDTQYF | TGTGCCACCCGCAGTATGGACACAGATACGCAGTATTTT | TRBV15 | - | - | TRBJ2-3 | 13
CASSIVVNTEAFF | TGTGCCAGTAGTATAGTTGTGAACACTGAAGCTTTCTTT | TRBV19 | - | - | TRBJ1-1 | 13
CASSPGGARSYEQYF | TGCGCCAGCAGCCCCGGGGGTGCGCGCTCCTACGAGCAGTACTTC | TRBV5-1 | - | - | TRBJ2-7 | 15
CATSRDRGTGGNTEAFF | TGTGCCACCAGCAGAGATCGGGGGACAGGGGGGAACACTGAAGCTTTCTTT | TRBV15 | many | TRBD1 | TRBJ1-1 | 17
CASSGRGPDTQYF | TGTGCCAGCTCGGGACGTGGGCCAGATACGCAGTATTTT | TRBV7-9 | - | - | TRBJ2-3 | 13
CAGSQRGEFGSGELFF | TGTGCCGGCAGCCAGCGGGGGGAGTTCGGGTCCGGGGAGCTGTTTTTT | TRBV7-8 | once | TRBD2 | TRBJ2-2 | 16
CASSFSGAATGELFF | TGTGCCAGCAGCTTTTCAGGGGCGGCCACCGGGGAGCTGTTTTTT | TRBV7-3 | - | - | TRBJ2-2 | 15
CASSFAGSTYEQYF | TGTGCCAGCAGCTTCGCGGGCAGTACCTACGAGCAGTACTTC | TRBV7-8 | - | - | TRBJ2-7 | 14
CASKQSNEKLFF | TGTGCCAGCAAACAGTCTAATGAAAAACTGTTTTTT | TRBV6-6 | - | - | TRBJ1-4 | 12
CASSVDPAGELFF | TGTGCCAGCAGCGTTGACCCGGCCGGGGAGCTGTTTTTT | TRBV7-2 | - | - | TRBJ2-2 | 13
CASNRDEGLGGYTF | TGTGCCAGCAACCGCGATGAGGGTCTAGGTGGCTACACCTTC | TRBV4-2 | - | - | TRBJ1-2 | 14
CASKNRRTSGVYEQYF | TGTGCCAGCAAGAACCGACGGACTAGCGGAGTCTACGAGCAGTACTTC | TRBV2 | - | TRBD2 | TRBJ2-7 | 16
CASSDSDRGGYTF | TGTGCCAGCAGTGACTCGGACAGGGGTGGCTACACCTTC | TRBV25-1 | - | TRBD1 | TRBJ1-2 | 13
CASSPQGPDFTDTQYF | TGTGCCAGCAGCCCCCAGGGACCCGATTTCACAGATACGCAGTATTTT | TRBV7-3 | - | - | TRBJ2-3 | 16
CASSLESFYGYTF | TGTGCCAGCAGCTTAGAGTCGTTCTATGGCTACACCTTC | TRBV7-6 | - | - | TRBJ1-2 | 13
CASSRQGAGTDTQYF | TGTGCCAGCAGTCGACAGGGGGCAGGCACAGATACGCAGTATTTT | TRBV7-2 | few | TRBD1 | TRBJ2-3 | 15
CASTGDYARRANVLTF | TGTGCCAGCACCGGGGACTACGCCCGGAGGGCCAACGTCCTGACTTTC | TRBV7-8 | - | TRBD2 | TRBJ2-6 | 16